Presented here are 2 T cell receptor beta chains from one specimen sequenced in a study of blood T cells in healthy people across ages. Then a second PCR, running about 7 to 11 cycles, was carried out with a sample-barcoded 5' primer and a J-beta primer mix. TCRdb used MiXCR to reprocess the 5' RACE reads, holding one entry per CDR3 protein. The sample carries 1,100,000 or so distinct CDR3 sequences, 40% to 45% recorded once. The source material was blood. The receptors shown here come from a woman aged 55-75 years in good health.

The genes are TRBV6-2 or TRBV6-3 and TRBJ2-3, with unresolved D. The germline V gene has CDR1 MNHEY and CDR2 SVGEGT. CDR3 size: 12 residues. Trimming pared 6 bases from V and 4 bases from J, leaving 8 bases between. CDR3 DNA sequence: TGTGCCAGCAGAGGAGAAGCAGATACGCAGTATTTT. As protein: CASRGEADTQYF.

V gene TRBV27 combines with J gene TRBJ2-7; D is ambiguous. Per germline, CDR1 MNHEY and CDR2 SMNVEV (reference sequence). The V end was cut by 6 bases, the J end by 6 bases, with 9 bases between. CDR3 length: 11 amino acids. The CDR3 coding sequence is TGTGCCAGCAGCTCAAACTGCGAGCAGTACTTC. As protein: CASSSNCEQYF.